This TCR beta chain was observed in a study of PD-L1 blockade in urothelial cancer. About the study: Atezolizumab was started by patients around 2014 at 1,200 mg intravenously every 3 weeks. At 3 weeks after treatment start (second dose) and again at 6 weeks, blood was analyzed. Per blood sample, T cells had a median of approximately 150,000.

Time point of the sample: peripheral blood 6 weeks after treatment start. The protocol was immunoSEQ multiplex PCR, while the TCRdb copy is restricted to in-frame clones and leaves out a portion. The sample contains about 120,000 clones, around 88% of which appear only once. This CDR3 has 16 amino acids. The V and J ends lost 6 bases and 6 bases, in that order; junction bases with no gene match: 12. CDR1 LNHDA and CDR2 SQIVND come from the germline V gene (reference sequence). The sample here was PBMCs, taken around atezolizumab (anti-PD-L1) treatment. The TCR comes from a man between 50 and 59 years old with urothelial cancer. This chain uses TRBV19 with TRBJ1-5; 9 nucleotides match TRBD1. This CDR3 reads CASSTNGDRVVQPQHF. CDR3 in DNA: TGTGCCAGTAGCACTAACGGGGACAGGGTAGTTCAGCCCCAGCATTTT.